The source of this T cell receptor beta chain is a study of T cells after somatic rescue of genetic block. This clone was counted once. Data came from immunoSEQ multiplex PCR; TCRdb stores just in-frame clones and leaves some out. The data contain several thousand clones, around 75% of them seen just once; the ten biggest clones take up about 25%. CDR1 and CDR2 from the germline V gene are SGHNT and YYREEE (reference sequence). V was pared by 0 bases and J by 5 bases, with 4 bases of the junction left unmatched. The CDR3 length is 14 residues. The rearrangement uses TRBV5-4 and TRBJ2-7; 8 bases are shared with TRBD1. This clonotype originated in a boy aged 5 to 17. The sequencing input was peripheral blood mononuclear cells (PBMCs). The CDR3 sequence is CASSLVAGGDEQYF. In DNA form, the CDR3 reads TGTGCCAGCAGCTTGGTGGCAGGGGGCGACGAGCAGTACTTC.